Below, 27 T cell receptor beta chains from the same sample are listed, as sequenced in a study of control samples from healthy donors and cancer patients. Sequencing was performed with immunoSEQ multiplex PCR; in TCRdb, only in-frame clones are kept and a portion is missing. The repertoire shows about 190,000 clones; the top ten hold around 2%. The sequencing sample was made of blood. These receptors all stem from a woman aged 30 to 39 in good health.

V gene TRBV18 combines with J gene TRBJ1-1; 12 bases map to TRBD1. Germline CDR1 KGHSH, CDR2 LQKENI. This CDR3 comprises 19 residues. V was pared by 0 bases and J by 1 base, with 9 bases of the junction left unmatched. As DNA, the CDR3 is TGTGCCAGCTCACCACCTTTAGGGACAGGGGGCAACGGGAACACTGAAGCTTTCTTT. Translating it yields CASSPPLGTGGNGNTEAFF.

This chain connects TRBV13 to TRBJ1-1; 8 positions agree with TRBD1. V dropped 5 bases and J dropped 4; count of bases not matched to a gene: 6. The CDR3 is 14 amino acids. The germline gives CDR1 PRHDT, CDR2 FYEKMQ (reference sequence). The CDR3 DNA sequence: TGTGCCAGCAGCCTAGAAGGGACAGGCACTGAAGCTTTCTTT. Protein product: CASSLEGTGTEAFF.

The J gene is TRBJ2-3, the V gene TRBV4-1; D perhaps matches TRBD2 (5 bases). Deletions cut 5 bases from V and 4 bases from J, with 19 bases between. Germline V gene sequence: CDR1 MGHRA, CDR2 YSYEKL. The CDR3 length is 16 residues. CDR3 residues: CASSSSGRGGPDTQYF. CDR3 DNA: TGCGCCAGCAGCTCTTCGGGTCGGGGTGGGCCAGATACGCAGTATTTT.

This sequence joins TRBV28 and TRBJ1-2; D perhaps matches TRBD1 (5 bases). The CDR3 contains 15 residues. Germline assignment: CDR1 MDHEN and CDR2 SYDVKM. Trimming took 3 bases from V and 1 from J, leaving 12 bases between them. CDR3 nucleotides: TGTGCCAGCAGTTTTGGGGGGGGAGTTAACTATGGCTACACCTTC. Translated, it gives CASSFGGGVNYGYTF.

The DNA of the CDR3 is TGTGCCAGCAGTTTTAAAGTAGATCAGCCCCAGCATTTT. Its translation is CASSFKVDQPQHF. The J gene is TRBJ1-5, the V gene TRBV12-3 or TRBV12-4, with unresolved D. The CDR3 extends over 13 amino acids. V was clipped by 3 bases and J by 5 bases, with 8 bases between them.

The genes are TRBV11-2 and TRBJ1-1; D is unclear. The V end was cut by 1 base, the J end by 0 bases, with 6 bases between. The CDR3 runs 14 residues. Germline V lookup: CDR1 SGHAT, CDR2 FQNNGV. The CDR3 loop reads CASSLGTVNTEAFF. The CDR3 DNA reads TGTGCCAGCAGCTTAGGGACGGTGAACACTGAAGCTTTCTTT. The full variable domain, its missing parts supplied by reference TRBV11-2 and TRBJ1-1, is EAGVAQSPRYKIIEKRQSVAFWCNPISGHATLYWYQQILGQGPKLLIQFQNNGVVDDSQLPKDRFSAERLKGVDSTLKIQPAKLEDSAVYLCASSLGTVNTEAFFGQGTRLTVV.

The J gene is TRBJ1-4, the V gene TRBV9; 9 bases map to TRBD1. V gave up 3 bases and J gave up 5 bases; unmatched junction bases: 8. The germline CDR1 and CDR2 sequences are SGDLS and YYNGEE. The CDR3 is 16 residues long. CDR3 nucleotides: TGTGCCAGCAGCGCCGGCGGGGGACAGGGAAATGAAAAACTGTTTTTT. Residues: CASSAGGGQGNEKLFF. The full variable domain, completed using reference TRBV9 and TRBJ1-4, is DSGVTQTPKHLITATGQRVTLRCSPRSGDLSVYWYQQSLDQGLQFLIQYYNGEERAKGNILERFSAQQFPDLHSELNLSSLELGDSALYFCASSAGGGQGNEKLFFGSGTQLSVL.

The chain joins TRBV6-5 to TRBJ1-2, with 7 bases matching TRBD1. This CDR3 has 13 amino acids. Germline-derived CDR1 and CDR2 are MNHEY and SVGAGI. V was clipped by 5 bases and J by 5 bases; unmatched bases: 5. CDR3 in amino acids: CASSPGQLYGYTF. CDR3 coding DNA: TGTGCCAGCAGTCCGGGACAGCTATATGGCTACACCTTC.

This chain uses TRBV24-1 with TRBJ2-1; D is uncertain. Germline V gives CDR1 KGHDR, CDR2 SFDVKD. The CDR3 sequence is 11 residues long. Trimming removed 4 bases at V and 8 bases at J, with 5 bases between. The CDR3 DNA reads TGTGCCACCAGTGAGGGGTATGAGCAGTTCTTC. It specifies CATSEGYEQFF.

In regard to this clone: This same CDR3 is encoded by further DNA sequences in the sample. CDR3 protein: CASSLEWETQYF. CDR3 nucleotide sequence: TGTGCCAGCAGCTTAGAATGGGAGACCCAGTACTTC. The rearrangement links TRBV7-9 to TRBJ2-5; D is unresolved. V lost 1 base and J lost 5, with 5 bases in between. Germline CDR1 SEHNR, CDR2 FQNEAQ (reference sequence). The CDR3 consists of 12 residues. Full variable domain (remainder filled in from reference TRBV7-9 and TRBJ2-5): DTGVSQNPRHKITKRGQNVTFRCDPISEHNRLYWYRQTLGQGPEFLTYFQNEAQLEKSRLLSDRFSAERPKGSFSTLEIQRTEQGDSAMYLCASSLEWETQYFGPGTRLLVL.

The V gene is TRBV18, the J gene TRBJ1-5; D not certain. This CDR3 comprises 13 residues. The ends were cut back, 6 bases at V and 0 bases at J, with 6 bases in the middle. From germline, CDR1 is KGHSH and CDR2 LQKENI. Here the CDR3 reads CASSGNSNQPQHF. CDR3 DNA: TGTGCCAGCTCGGGGAATAGCAATCAGCCCCAGCATTTT.

V gene TRBV6-5 combines with J gene TRBJ1-5; tentatively, D is TRBD1 (5 bases). The V end lost 5 bases, the J end lost 5 bases, and 10 bases lay between the germline ends. Germline V gives CDR1 MNHEY, CDR2 SVGAGI. The CDR3 extends over 13 amino acids. The CDR3 nucleotides are TGTGCCAGCAGTCTCAGGGCAGATCAGCCCCAGCATTTT. Its translation is CASSLRADQPQHF.

This sequence joins TRBV6-5 and TRBJ1-2; D gene unclear. The CDR3 is made up of 15 amino acids. The V gene lost 8 bases and the J gene lost 4 bases, with 20 bases spanning the gap. Germline CDR1 and CDR2: MNHEY and SVGAGI. For the CDR3, the DNA is TGTGCCAGCTCTTCAGGTTCGTTCTCCCGCTATGGCTACACCTTC. Protein: CASSSGSFSRYGYTF.

The V and J genes are TRBV19 and TRBJ2-7; 8 bases are shared with TRBD1. The CDR3 consists of 13 residues. Germline CDR1 reads LNHDA; CDR2 reads SQIVND (reference sequence). V was pared by 8 bases and J by 7 bases, with 10 bases of the junction left unmatched. The CDR3 nucleotides are TGTGCCAGTTCCGACAGGGGTATGGGAGAGCAGTACTTC. This gives the protein CASSDRGMGEQYF.

The J gene is TRBJ2-7, the V gene TRBV18; D perhaps matches TRBD1 (6 bases). The CDR3 sequence is 16 residues long. V lost 2 bases, J lost 2 bases, and 16 bases lay in between. CDR1 and CDR2 (germline): KGHSH, LQKENI. The CDR3 here is CASSPTTGISTYEQYF. CDR3 bases: TGTGCCAGCTCACCAACCACAGGGATATCAACCTACGAGCAGTACTTC.

The CDR3 is CATSDFGGDADTQYF. The CDR3 DNA follows: TGTGCCACCAGTGATTTTGGGGGGGACGCAGATACGCAGTATTTT. The genes are TRBV24-1 and TRBJ2-3; 7 nucleotides align to TRBD2. The V gene end was trimmed by 1 base and the J gene end by 4 bases; junction bases not matched to a gene: 4. The length of the CDR3 is 15 residues. From germline, CDR1 is KGHDR and CDR2 SFDVKD.

This CDR3 reads CASSSGREPGELFF. The CDR3 nucleotides read TGTGCCAGCAGCTCCGGACGGGAACCCGGGGAGCTGTTTTTT. V and J are TRBV9 and TRBJ2-2, with a tentative D call TRBD2 (5 bases). CDR3 size: 14 residues. Trimming took 4 bases from V and 6 from J, leaving 13 bases between them. CDR1 is SGDLS, CDR2 YYNGEE, per germline.

J is TRBJ2-5 and V is TRBV7-3; 9 positions match TRBD2. Germline V gene lookup returns CDR1 SGHTA and CDR2 FQGTGA. Trimming at V came to 1 base and at J to 0 bases, leaving 9 bases not matched to a gene. CDR3 length equals 18 residues. The CDR3 spells CASSLMGSGGVYQETQYF. The CDR3 nucleotides read TGTGCCAGCAGCTTAATGGGTAGCGGGGGTGTTTACCAAGAGACCCAGTACTTC.

The CDR3 bases are TGTGCCAGTAGTATAGACCAAGGAAGGAGCACCGGGGAGCTGTTTTTT. This sequence encodes CASSIDQGRSTGELFF. The genes are TRBV19 and TRBJ2-2; no clear D. Germline lookup yields CDR1 LNHDA and CDR2 SQIVND (reference sequence). V was shortened by 0 bases and J by 4 bases, with 12 bases between the two germline ends. CDR3 length: 16 residues. Based on the CDR3 plus reference TRBV19 and TRBJ2-2, the full variable domain is DGGITQSPKYLFRKEGQNVTLSCEQNLNHDAMYWYRQDPGQGLRLIYYSQIVNDFQKGDIAEGYSVSREKKESFPLTVTSAQKNPTAFYLCASSIDQGRSTGELFFGEGSRLTVL.

This sequence joins TRBV23-1 and TRBJ1-5; the match to TRBD1 covers 8 bases. TRBV23-1 is labeled an ORF, and its function is uncertain. The junction had 8 bases not matched to a gene; V was cut back by 0 bases and J by 4 bases. The CDR3 covers 17 residues. CDR3 region: CASSQSQDREWNQPQHF. Here the CDR3 DNA reads TGCGCCAGCAGTCAATCTCAGGACAGGGAGTGGAATCAGCCCCAGCATTTT.

The chain recombines TRBV11-3 with TRBJ2-2, with TRBD2 matching 13 bases. The CDR3 runs to 18 residues. Germline lookup yields CDR1 SGHNT and CDR2 YENEEA. The J segment lost 0 bases and the V segment lost 5 bases, leaving 6 bases of the junction unmatched. This CDR3 is CASSPGTSGASNTGELFF. The CDR3 bases are TGTGCCAGCAGCCCGGGGACTAGCGGGGCATCGAACACCGGGGAGCTGTTTTTT.

The rearrangement uses TRBV18 and TRBJ2-2, with TRBD2 as a possible D gene (7 bases). V dropped 1 base and J dropped 0 bases, with 9 bases sitting between them. Per the germline V gene, CDR1 is KGHSH and CDR2 is LQKENI. The CDR3 contains 16 residues. CDR3 nucleotide sequence: TGTGCCAGCTCACCACGGGGGGGGCCGAACACCGGGGAGCTGTTTTTT. Its translation: CASSPRGGPNTGELFF.

The chain recombines TRBV7-2 with TRBJ1-1; D is perhaps TRBD1 (5 bases). This CDR3 contains 15 residues. The germline V gene has CDR1 SGHTA and CDR2 FQGNSA. V lost 6 bases and J 3 bases, leaving 17 bases between the germline ends. CDR3 DNA: TGTGCCAGCAGATATACCGGACCGGGGGACACTGAAGCTTTCTTT. This encodes CASRYTGPGDTEAFF.

The V and J genes are TRBV28 and TRBJ1-1; D remains ambiguous. This CDR3 has 14 residues. Germline values: CDR1 MDHEN, CDR2 SYDVKM. V lost 7 bases and J 4 bases, leaving 16 bases between the germline ends. The CDR3 region is CASTLLWGTTEAFF. The CDR3 region has the DNA TGTGCCAGCACCTTACTCTGGGGAACCACTGAAGCTTTCTTT. Based on the CDR3 plus reference TRBV28 and TRBJ1-1, the full variable domain is DVKVTQSSRYLVKRTGEKVFLECVQDMDHENMFWYRQDPGLGLRLIYFSYDVKMKEKGDIPEGYSVSREKKERFSLILESASTNQTSMYLCASTLLWGTTEAFFGQGTRLTVV.

The V call is TRBV6-1, the J call TRBJ1-2, with 7 bases aligning to TRBD1. Germline trimming cut 4 bases from V and 8 bases from J; bases unmatched to any gene: 16. This CDR3 has 16 residues. Germline values: CDR1 MNHNS, CDR2 SASEGT. This chain's CDR3 is CASSGRQGFVGWGYTF. The CDR3, as DNA: TGTGCCAGCAGTGGTCGACAGGGCTTTGTGGGGTGGGGCTACACCTTC.

CDR3 amino acids: CASSIAAGANYGYTF. CDR3 bases: TGTGCCAGTAGTATAGCGGCAGGGGCTAACTATGGCTACACCTTC. V usage is TRBV19 and J usage is TRBJ1-2; D may be TRBD1 (6 bases). The CDR3 loop spans 15 amino acids. The V end was cut by 1 base, the J end by 0 bases, with 9 bases between. Germline V gene data show CDR1 as LNHDA and CDR2 as SQIVND (reference sequence).

The J gene is TRBJ1-4, the V gene TRBV4-1; D uncertain. The germline V gene encodes CDR1 MGHRA and CDR2 YSYEKL. The ends were cut back, 1 base at V and 0 bases at J, with 9 bases in the middle. The CDR3 loop spans 16 amino acids. The chain's CDR3 is CASSQVPSTTNEKLFF. The DNA for the CDR3 is TGCGCCAGCAGCCAAGTACCGTCAACAACTAATGAAAAACTGTTTTTT.